The sequence of this T cell receptor beta chain was determined in a study of T cells in Graves' hyperthyroidism and ophthalmopathy. Points from the study as a whole: The model's output predicted ophthalmopathy at a median of 6.5 months prior to onset. Blood also contained most expanded thyroid clonotypes above 0.001.

V lost 6 bases to trimming and J lost 4 bases, with 15 bases between them. Germline CDR1 and CDR2: SNHLY and FYNNEI. The CDR3 is made up of 14 amino acids. The diagnostic basis comprised clinical symptoms, serum thyroxine and TRAb, thyroid ultrasound and orbital computed tomography. TCR beta CDR3 sequences were amplified from RNA transcripts. HTBI primers were employed in a first-round RT-PCR of the TCR CDR3. A single record per CDR3 protein comes from TCRdb applying MiXCR to the multiplex PCR reads. The profile shows about 350,000 distinct CDR3 sequences, roughly 14% of them singletons. This clonotype was observed at least ten times. Antigen specificity is unknown.

The rearrangement links TRBV2 to TRBJ1-1; no clear D gene. This TCR was sampled from a woman in her 30s with Graves' hyperthyroidism. The sequenced material came from blood. The CDR3 DNA reads TGTGCCAGCAGCGACGGCGTCAGTATCACTGAAGCTTTCTTT. Translating gives CASSDGVSITEAFF.